The 27 T cell receptor beta chains listed next were all sequenced from one sample in a study of tissue T cells after allogeneic stem cell transplantation. This research-autopsy study prospectively enrolled adult allogeneic hematopoietic cell transplant recipients with steroid-refractory graft-versus-host disease. Sequencing was performed with immunoSEQ multiplex PCR; in TCRdb, only in-frame clones are kept and a portion is missing. The sample records more than 2,500 clones, about 62% being singletons. The sequenced sample was ascending colon tissue, obtained at autopsy. The receptors were gathered from a male patient older than 55 with steroid-refractory graft-versus-host disease after an allogeneic stem cell transplant. Some T cells may be provided by the graft donor.

The chain uses TRBV18 and TRBJ2-5; D tentatively reads TRBD1 or TRBD2 (5 bases each). V was trimmed by 6 bases and J by 1 base, leaving 24 bases between them. This CDR3 contains 18 residues. The germline CDR1 and CDR2 sequences are KGHSH and LQKENI. CDR3 sequence: CASSPALAYRGTQETQYF. CDR3 nucleotides: TGTGCCAGCTCGCCCGCCCTTGCCTACAGAGGGACCCAAGAGACCCAGTACTTC.

V and J are TRBV5-1 and TRBJ2-7; tentative D call: TRBD1 (5 bases). V was shortened by 0 bases and J by 5 bases, with 12 bases between the two germline ends. Germline CDR1 reads SGHRS; CDR2 reads YFSETQ. The CDR3 runs 14 residues. DNA for the CDR3: TGCGCCAGCAGCTTGGGGCAGGGAATCCACGAGCAGTACTTC. It encodes CASSLGQGIHEQYF.

This clone appeared once. J is TRBJ1-4 and V is TRBV4-1; 8 nucleotides match TRBD1. The junction had 27 bases not matched to a gene; V was cut back by 0 bases and J by 12 bases. CDR1 and CDR2 (germline): MGHRA, YSYEKL. The length of the CDR3 is 21 residues. CDR3 in amino acids: CASSQDGVSYGTGENVRELFF. The CDR3 nucleotides read TGCGCCAGCAGCCAAGATGGGGTTTCGTACGGGACAGGAGAGAACGTACGGGAACTGTTTTTT.

This rearrangement joins TRBV7-2 to TRBJ2-7; 10 bases fit TRBD2. With V trimmed by 1 base and J by 5 bases, 5 bases remained unmatched. Germline CDR1 reads SGHTA; CDR2 reads FQGNSA. The CDR3 consists of 15 residues. As DNA, the CDR3 is TGTGCCAGCAGCTTAGAGCGGGGGGGATGGAACGAGCAGTACTTC. This codes for CASSLERGGWNEQYF.

This clone was seen a single time. The rearrangement uses TRBV3-1 (or the pseudogene TRBV3-2) and TRBJ1-4; D is undetermined. The germline V gene has CDR1 LGHDT and CDR2 YNNKEL (reference sequence). With 1 base removed from V and 13 bases from J, the gap between germline ends came to 10 bases. The CDR3 totals 12 residues. In DNA, the CDR3 is TGTGCCAGCAGCCAAGGTCAGCGGGGACTGTTTTTT. Amino acids: CASSQGQRGLFF.

The chain carries TRBV19 and TRBJ2-1, with TRBD2 identical over 12 bases. Germline V gives CDR1 LNHDA, CDR2 SQIVND (reference sequence). CDR3 size: 15 residues. With V trimmed by 5 bases and J by 9 bases, 8 bases remained unmatched. For the CDR3, the DNA is TGTGCCAGTAGTCCCCTAGCGGGGGGGCCGGGTGAGCAGTTCTTC. Translating gives CASSPLAGGPGEQFF.

The chain is built from TRBV6-1 and TRBJ1-1; no definite D call. The CDR3 loop spans 13 amino acids. Germline CDR1 MNHNS, CDR2 SASEGT. V was cut by 2 bases and J by 6 bases, with 10 bases left in between. The CDR3 sequence: CASSELPQSEAFF. The CDR3 DNA reads TGTGCCAGCAGTGAATTACCGCAATCTGAAGCTTTCTTT.

This chain connects TRBV4-3 to TRBJ1-2; no definite D call. The CDR3 contains 18 residues. V gave up 0 bases and J gave up 4 bases, with 21 bases separating them. The germline CDR1 and CDR2 sequences are LGHNA and YSLEER. In nucleotides, the CDR3 is TGCGCCAGCAGCCAAGATCACGTTTCACATTTTCGTAGCTATGGCTACACCTTC. It codes for CASSQDHVSHFRSYGYTF.

There are a few counts of this clone. The rearrangement links TRBV5-8 to TRBJ2-4; D unresolved. V lost 0 bases, J lost 1 base, and 14 bases lay in between. Looked up from germline, CDR1 is SGHTS and CDR2 is YDEGEE. The CDR3 has 17 residues. This CDR3 is CASSLAVFRFAKNIQYF. DNA of the CDR3: TGTGCCAGCAGCTTGGCTGTATTTCGCTTCGCCAAAAACATTCAGTACTTC.

The rearrangement links TRBV7-2 to TRBJ2-5, with D unresolved. This CDR3 region has 16 residues. V was trimmed by 2 bases and J by 0 bases, leaving 13 bases between them. Germline V CDR1 and CDR2: SGHTA, FQGNSA. CDR3 loop: CASSLSYGKNQETQYF. In DNA form, the CDR3 reads TGTGCCAGCAGCTTAAGTTATGGAAAGAACCAAGAGACCCAGTACTTC.

The chain employs TRBV1 and TRBJ2-7; TRBD1, as called in the table, went unchecked against the DNA. TRBV1 is reported as a pseudogene. The CDR3 runs 18 residues. The DNA for the CDR3 is TGCACCAGCAGCCAAGTCCCTGGACAGGGGATCGGGCCTTACGAGCAGTACTTC. It translates to CTSSQVPGQGIGPYEQYF.

V is TRBV7-9 and J is TRBJ2-7; D possibly corresponds to TRBD2 (5 bases). This CDR3 spans 14 amino acids. Per the germline V gene, CDR1 is SEHNR and CDR2 is FQNEAQ (reference sequence). V was shortened by 3 bases and J by 5 bases, with 14 bases between the two germline ends. The CDR3 reads CASSFRTFGDEQYF. The CDR3 DNA reads TGTGCCAGCAGCTTCCGAACGTTCGGGGACGAGCAGTACTTC.

In this sample, this clone turned up once. V and J are TRBV7-8 and TRBJ2-3; TRBD2 agrees at 7 bases. The germline gives CDR1 SGHVS, CDR2 FQNEAQ. J was trimmed by 2 bases and V by 10 bases; bases with no gene match: 12. The CDR3 is 15 amino acids. The CDR3 nucleotides read TGTGCCATCCGCCCCGGGGGGACTTTCACAGATACGCAGTATTTT. Encoded protein: CAIRPGGTFTDTQYF.

The rearrangement uses TRBV6-2 or TRBV6-3 and TRBJ1-2; a weak D match, TRBD1 (5 bases). Trimming removed 5 bases from V and 7 bases from J, with 14 bases in between. This CDR3 region has 13 residues. Per germline, CDR1 MNHEY and CDR2 SVGEGT. This chain's CDR3 is CASSPTEGAGYTF. CDR3 DNA: TGTGCCAGCAGTCCGACAGAGGGTGCTGGCTACACCTTC.

V is TRBV7-2 and J is TRBJ2-3, with 12 bases lining up with TRBD2. V lost 5 bases to trimming and J lost 0 bases; unmatched junction nucleotides: 6. The CDR3 consists of 17 residues. CDR1 is SGHTA, CDR2 FQGNSA, per germline. The CDR3 region has the DNA TGTGCCAGCAGCGTCTATCTAGCGGGGGGGAGCACAGATACGCAGTATTTT. Amino acids: CASSVYLAGGSTDTQYF.

The rearrangement uses TRBV4-2 and TRBJ2-4, with TRBD2 as a possible D gene (5 bases). The CDR3 sequence is 14 residues long. Germline values: CDR1 LGHNA, CDR2 YNFKEQ. Trimming pared 2 bases from V and 5 bases from J, leaving 10 bases between. For the CDR3, the DNA is TGTGCCAGCAGCCAAAGAGGGAACGAAAACATTCAGTACTTC. Translating it yields CASSQRGNENIQYF.

Comment on this clone: Mismatch with germline at one junction end may stem from a read error. The chain is built from TRBV7-7 and TRBJ2-3; the D is unclear. There are 13 residues in the CDR3. Germline values: CDR1 SSHAT, CDR2 FNYEAQ (reference sequence). The CDR3 here is CASSLGVGDTQYF. DNA for the CDR3: TGTGCTAGCAGCTTGGGCGTCGGAGATACGCAGTATTTT.

Remarks on this clone: The identical CDR3 is also encoded by other nucleotide sequences in the sample. The chain employs TRBV6-5 and TRBJ1-1, with D perhaps TRBD1 (5 bases). The V and J ends lost 1 base and 5 bases respectively, with 8 bases between them. Germline values: CDR1 MNHEY, CDR2 SVGAGI. This CDR3 has 13 amino acids. Written as DNA, the CDR3 is TGTGCCAGCAGTTACTGGGGGGGGACTGAAGCTTTCTTT. It encodes CASSYWGGTEAFF.

This clone was found once. Compared with germline, one end of the junction differs, possibly owing to a read error. This CDR3 is also generated by other DNA sequences in the sample. V and J are TRBV5-4 and TRBJ2-7; either TRBD1 or TRBD2 may fit D (6 bases each). CDR1 SGHNT and CDR2 YYREEE come from the germline V gene (reference sequence). The CDR3 extends over 15 amino acids. CDR3 in amino acids: CASSLEGRGGNEQYF. CDR3 nucleotide sequence: TGCGCCAGCAGCTTGGAAGGCAGGGGCGGGAACGAGCAGTACTTC. The entire variable domain, with the rest obtained from reference TRBV5-4 and TRBJ2-7, is as follows: ETGVTQSPTHLIKTRGQQVTLRCSSQSGHNTVSWYQQALGQGPQFIFQYYREEENGRGNFPPRFSGLQFPNYSSELNVNALELDDSALYLCASSLEGRGGNEQYFGPGTRLTVT.

By sample share, this clone is medium-sized. The CDR3 is CASSPATSGAPGGDTQYF. The CDR3 DNA is TGTGCCAGCAGTCCGGCAACTAGCGGAGCGCCCGGGGGAGATACGCAGTATTTT. The V and J genes are TRBV4-2 and TRBJ2-3, with 8 bases that match TRBD2. Germline V gives CDR1 LGHNA, CDR2 YNFKEQ. The CDR3 contains 18 residues. J gave up 5 bases and V 6 bases, and 19 bases lay outside the gene matches.

In its sample, this clone ranks as large. Germline and junction disagree at one end, which may indicate a read error. Other DNA variants within this sample encode the same CDR3. J is TRBJ2-5 and V is TRBV5-6, with TRBD2 identical over 8 bases. The CDR3 extends over 15 amino acids. Germline CDR1 is SGHDT and CDR2 is YYEEEE. CDR3 sequence: CARSWGAGGGETQYF. CDR3 nucleotide sequence: TGTGCCCGCAGCTGGGGGGCCGGGGGGGGAGAGACCCAGTACTTC. The variable domain in full, completed from reference TRBV5-6 and TRBJ2-5, reads DAGVTQSPTHLIKTRGQQVTLRCSPKSGHDTVSWYQQALGQGPQFIFQYYEEEERQRGNFPDRFSGHQFPNYSSELNVNALLLGDSALYLCARSWGAGGGETQYFGPGTRLLVL.

In DNA, the CDR3 is TGTGCCAGCTCACCAGTGGCTCTGAACACCGGGGAGCTGTTTTTT. Translating it yields CASSPVALNTGELFF. The V call is TRBV18, the J call TRBJ2-2; no clear D gene. V was pared by 2 bases and J by 1 base, with 8 bases between. CDR1 and CDR2 (germline): KGHSH, LQKENI. The CDR3 consists of 15 residues.

CDR3 amino acids: CASSLGQGTYEQYF. The CDR3 region has the DNA TGTGCCAGCAGTTTGGGACAGGGAACCTACGAGCAGTACTTC. This chain connects TRBV6-5 to TRBJ2-7; TRBD1 matches 9 bases. V was pared by 4 bases and J by 2 bases, with 3 bases of the junction left unmatched. The CDR3 consists of 14 residues. Germline values: CDR1 MNHEY, CDR2 SVGAGI.

The J gene is TRBJ2-3, the V gene TRBV9; TRBD2 is a possible D gene (7 bases). This CDR3 spans 15 amino acids. V lost 3 bases and J lost 0, with 11 bases in between. Germline V gene sequence: CDR1 SGDLS, CDR2 YYNGEE. The CDR3 spells CASSARGASTDTQYF. The CDR3, as DNA: TGTGCCAGCAGCGCCCGGGGGGCTAGCACAGATACGCAGTATTTT.

The chain has TRBV27 and TRBJ1-5; D gene uncertain. The CDR3 consists of 15 residues. Germline V CDR1 and CDR2: MNHEY, SMNVEV (reference sequence). V was pared by 2 bases and J by 2 bases, with 10 bases between. The CDR3 protein is CASSLEGLGNQPQHF. The CDR3 nucleotides are TGTGCCAGCAGTTTAGAAGGGTTGGGCAATCAGCCCCAGCATTTT.

This chain joins TRBV4-3 and TRBJ1-2; the D is unclear. CDR1 and CDR2 from the germline V gene are LGHNA and YSLEER. V was pared by 1 base and J by 4 bases, with 19 bases between. CDR3 size: 17 residues. CDR3 protein: CASSQGYHQVSVYGYTF. CDR3 coding DNA: TGCGCCAGCAGCCAAGGATACCACCAAGTCTCGGTCTATGGCTACACCTTC.

This clone was observed a single time. The chain employs TRBV3-1 (or the pseudogene TRBV3-2) and TRBJ1-1; no firm D call. This CDR3 is built from 12 residues. Trimming took 4 bases from V and 0 from J, leaving 3 bases between them. Germline CDR1 LGHDT, CDR2 YNNKEL (reference sequence). In nucleotides, the CDR3 is TGTGCCAGCAGCCGAATGAACACTGAAGCTTTCTTT. It specifies CASSRMNTEAFF.